These 21 T cell receptor beta chains were all obtained from the same sample, sequenced in a study of Ad26.COV2.S vaccination and SARS-CoV-2 variants (dated by TCRdb to the early 2020s). In light of the paper, this sample's treatment or condition label describes: about 20 received Ad26.COV2.S at low or high dose, single or two shots; about 5 received placebo; per-sample allocation not given. Repertoires of vaccine and placebo recipients were sequenced from samples taken on day 63 after the first injection. To prepare the library, the immunoSEQ multiplex PCR assay was applied. This immuneACCESS table, as held by TCRdb, lists in-frame sequences with V and J called but not all clones. Of the missing ones, under half trace to an unresolved V gene in checked studies; the others have no known cause. The sample has more than 350,000 clones on record, around 90% of them singletons. Over 9% of the sample lies in the top ten.

Source: peripheral blood, taken in a trial of Ad26.COV2.S vaccine versus placebo. The receptor set was obtained from a person between 18 and 65 years old who received the Ad26.COV2.S COVID-19 vaccine or a placebo.

This clone was observed a few times. V is TRBV12-1 and J is TRBJ2-2; TRBD2, as called in the table, went unchecked against the DNA. TRBV12-1 is marked as a pseudogene. The CDR3 sequence is 17 residues long. The CDR3 bases are TGTGCCAGCAGCTCCCCCCGAGGGCGGGAGAACACCGGGGAGCTGTTTTTT. Translation gives CASSSPRGRENTGELFF.

This clone was found a few times. Here the CDR3 DNA reads TGTGCCAGCAGTGAAGGTAGCGGGAGTTGGGAGACCCAGTACTTC. It yields the protein CASSEGSGSWETQYF. The V gene is TRBV25-1, the J gene TRBJ2-5; 9 nucleotides match TRBD2. CDR1 and CDR2 (germline): MGHDK, SYGVNS. This CDR3 comprises 15 residues. J lost 5 bases, V lost 2 bases, and 6 bases had no gene match.

The chain couples TRBV18 to TRBJ2-1; D remains ambiguous. This CDR3 contains 18 residues. V was cut by 3 bases and J by 2 bases, with 20 bases left in between. Germline V lookup: CDR1 KGHSH, CDR2 LQKENI. CDR3 residues: CASSPTTAVLQTYNEQFF. Here the CDR3 DNA reads TGTGCCAGCTCACCCACGACGGCAGTTCTACAGACCTACAATGAGCAGTTCTTC.

The V call is TRBV11-3, the J call TRBJ2-1; tentatively, D is TRBD2 (5 bases). The CDR3 consists of 14 residues. Trimming stripped 6 bases from V and 4 bases from J, with 13 bases between. The germline CDR1 and CDR2 sequences are SGHNT and YENEEA. CDR3 amino acids: CASSSRDQYNEQFF. The DNA for the CDR3 is TGTGCCAGCAGTAGCCGGGATCAATACAATGAGCAGTTCTTC. The full variable domain, rest sourced from reference TRBV11-3 and TRBJ2-1, is EAGVVQSPRYKIIEKKQPVAFWCNPISGHNTLYWYLQNLGQGPELLIRYENEEAVDDSQLPKDRFSAERLKGVDSTLKIQPAELGDSAVYLCASSSRDQYNEQFFGPGTRLTVL.

V and J are TRBV7-8 and TRBJ2-7; a weak D match, TRBD1 (6 bases). V lost 5 bases, J lost 2 bases, and 13 bases lay in between. The germline CDR1 and CDR2 sequences are SGHVS and FQNEAQ. The CDR3 loop spans 14 amino acids. The DNA of the CDR3 is TGTGCCAGCAGCCATGGGGGCGGCGCCTACGAGCAGTACTTC. It encodes CASSHGGGAYEQYF. The complete variable domain, with remaining parts taken from reference TRBV7-8 and TRBJ2-7, reads GAGVSQSPRYKVAKRGQDVALRCDPISGHVSLFWYQQALGQGPEFLTYFQNEAQLDKSGLPSDRFFAERPEGSVSTLKIQRTQQEDSAVYLCASSHGGGAYEQYFGPGTRLTVT.

The chain has TRBV20-1 and TRBJ2-7; a possible D gene is TRBD1 (6 bases). Germline values: CDR1 DFQATT, CDR2 SNEGSKA (reference sequence). V lost 7 bases to trimming and J lost 6 bases, with 13 bases between them. The CDR3 has 11 amino acids. The CDR3 DNA is TGCAGTGTTAAACAGGGCCTCGAGCAGTACTTC. Translation gives CSVKQGLEQYF.

The J gene is TRBJ2-7, the V gene TRBV9; 7 bases agree with TRBD1. V dropped 9 bases and J dropped 6; count of bases not matched to a gene: 21. CDR1 and CDR2 from the germline V gene are SGDLS and YYNGEE. CDR3 length: 16 amino acids. CDR3 nucleotide sequence: TGTGCCACTACAGGGGCCCCCCATCCCCTTTGTACCGAGCAGTACTTC. Its protein is CATTGAPHPLCTEQYF.

This chain links TRBV30 with TRBJ1-4, with a weak D call TRBD1 (5 bases). V was trimmed by 0 bases and J by 7 bases, leaving 12 bases between them. The CDR3 covers 14 residues. Germline V gene sequence: CDR1 GTSNPN, CDR2 SVGIG (reference sequence). CDR3 protein: CAWSVERQPEKLFF. In DNA, the CDR3 is TGTGCCTGGAGTGTAGAGCGACAGCCTGAAAAACTGTTTTTT.

The chain has TRBV7-2 and TRBJ2-7; perhaps TRBD1 as D (6 bases). The CDR3 contains 14 residues. Trimming cost V 5 bases and J 7 bases, with 18 bases left between them. Germline assignment: CDR1 SGHTA and CDR2 FQGNSA. This CDR3 is CASSRWDIGREQYF. The DNA of the CDR3 is TGTGCCAGCAGCCGCTGGGACATTGGAAGGGAGCAGTACTTC. The full variable domain, completed using reference TRBV7-2 and TRBJ2-7, is GAGVSQSPSNKVTEKGKDVELRCDPISGHTALYWYRQSLGQGLEFLIYFQGNSAPDKSGLPSDRFSAERTGGSVSTLTIQRTQQEDSAVYLCASSRWDIGREQYFGPGTRLTVT.

This chain links TRBV20-1 with TRBJ2-7; D unclear. Trimming cost V 6 bases and J 5 bases, with 11 bases left between them. CDR3 size: 11 residues. Germline CDR1 is DFQATT and CDR2 is SNEGSKA (reference sequence). CDR3 bases: TGCAGTGCAAGCTATATCAACGAGCAGTACTTC. This translates into CSASYINEQYF.

The rearrangement links TRBV2 to TRBJ1-1; possible D gene TRBD1, 5 bases. The V gene lost 5 bases and the J gene lost 8 bases, with 15 bases spanning the gap. The CDR3 length is 13 residues. Germline CDR1 and CDR2: SNHLY and FYNNEI. This CDR3 reads CASSYTGTGEAFF. The CDR3 region has the DNA TGTGCCAGCAGTTACACCGGGACTGGGGAAGCTTTCTTT.

J is TRBJ2-2 and V is TRBV4-1, with D uncertain. Trimming stripped 0 bases from V and 4 bases from J, with 6 bases between. Per the germline V gene, CDR1 is MGHRA and CDR2 is YSYEKL. The CDR3 has 14 residues. The CDR3 region is CASSQDGITGELFF. CDR3 DNA sequence: TGCGCCAGCAGCCAAGATGGAATCACCGGGGAGCTGTTTTTT.

The V and J genes are TRBV11-2 and TRBJ2-5, with TRBD1 as a possible D gene (5 bases). CDR3 length: 13 residues. Germline V gene lookup returns CDR1 SGHAT and CDR2 FQNNGV. Trimming shortened V by 1 base and J by 5 bases, and 8 bases separated the two germline ends. CDR3 loop: CASSLGQMETQYF. In DNA form, the CDR3 reads TGTGCCAGCAGCTTAGGACAGATGGAGACCCAGTACTTC.

The chain is built from TRBV18 and TRBJ1-1; D call uncertain. Germline V gene lookup returns CDR1 KGHSH and CDR2 LQKENI. The CDR3 runs to 14 residues. V was clipped by 6 bases and J by 1 base, with 12 bases between them. CDR3 protein: CASSPGIGNTEAFF. The CDR3 DNA reads TGTGCCAGCTCGCCGGGGATTGGGAACACTGAAGCTTTCTTT. Drawing the rest from reference TRBV18 and TRBJ1-1, the complete variable domain is NAGVMQNPRHLVRRRGQEARLRCSPMKGHSHVYWYRQLPEEGLKFMVYLQKENIIDESGMPKERFSAEFPKEGPSILRIQQVVRGDSAAYFCASSPGIGNTEAFFGQGTRLTVV.

The chain joins TRBV3-1 (or the pseudogene TRBV3-2) to TRBJ1-2; D possibly corresponds to TRBD1 (5 bases). Germline CDR1 and CDR2: LGHDT and YNNKEL (reference sequence). V was clipped by 4 bases and J by 5 bases, with 11 bases between them. The CDR3 runs 13 residues. The CDR3 region has the DNA TGTGCCAGCAGCCTGGGACGGCTGTATGGCTACACCTTC. This encodes CASSLGRLYGYTF.

V and J are TRBV9 and TRBJ2-5; the D gene is possibly TRBD1 (6 bases). The CDR3 covers 12 residues. The V gene lost 3 bases and the J gene lost 10 bases, with 13 bases spanning the gap. Germline CDR1 SGDLS, CDR2 YYNGEE. This CDR3 is CASSARQGIQYF. The CDR3 nucleotides are TGTGCCAGCAGCGCGCGGCAGGGGATCCAGTACTTC. Looking up the rest from reference TRBV9 and TRBJ2-5 gives the full variable domain: DSGVTQTPKHLITATGQRVTLRCSPRSGDLSVYWYQQSLDQGLQFLIQYYNGEERAKGNILERFSAQQFPDLHSELNLSSLELGDSALYFCASSARQGIQYFGPGTRLLVL.

The chain recombines TRBV29-1 with TRBJ1-1, with unresolved D. V lost 7 bases, J lost 1 base, and 13 bases lay in between. Germline V gene data show CDR1 as SQVTM and CDR2 as ANQGSEA. The CDR3 is 13 residues long. CDR3 sequence (DNA): TGCAGCGCCGCGCGACACACGAACACTGAAGCTTTCTTT. Its translation is CSAARHTNTEAFF.

CDR3 region: CASSYRQANTGELFF. CDR3 coding DNA: TGTGCCAGCAGTTATCGACAGGCGAACACCGGGGAGCTGTTTTTT. The rearrangement uses TRBV6-6 and TRBJ2-2, with D tentatively TRBD1 (6 bases). The length of the CDR3 is 15 residues. The germline V and J ends were trimmed by 3 bases and 0 bases, with 8 bases remaining between them. Looked up from germline, CDR1 is MNHNY and CDR2 is SVGAGI (reference sequence).

This sequence joins TRBV4-3 and TRBJ1-2; the match to TRBD1 covers 9 bases. Germline CDR1 is LGHNA and CDR2 is YSLEER. V lost 0 bases to trimming and J lost 8 bases; unmatched junction nucleotides: 10. The CDR3 spans 16 residues. This CDR3 is CASSQDSVQGAVGYTF. Here the CDR3 DNA reads TGCGCCAGCAGCCAAGATTCTGTACAGGGGGCTGTCGGCTACACCTTC.

The count of this clone is one. This rearrangement joins TRBV27 to TRBJ2-1; tentative D call: TRBD1 (5 bases). Trimming stripped 5 bases from V and 6 bases from J, with 11 bases between. This CDR3 contains 13 residues. Germline loops: CDR1 MNHEY, CDR2 SMNVEV (reference sequence). The DNA for the CDR3 is TGTGCCAGCAGTCCCGACAGTTTCAATGAGCAGTTCTTC. It yields the protein CASSPDSFNEQFF.

This chain uses TRBV19 with TRBJ2-7; 13 bases agree with TRBD2. Germline CDR1 LNHDA, CDR2 SQIVND (reference sequence). The CDR3 sequence is 16 residues long. V dropped 1 base and J dropped 5; count of bases not matched to a gene: 5. The CDR3 region has the DNA TGTGCCAGTAGTATAGGAGGACTAGCGGGAGTGAACGAGCAGTACTTC. Translating it yields CASSIGGLAGVNEQYF.